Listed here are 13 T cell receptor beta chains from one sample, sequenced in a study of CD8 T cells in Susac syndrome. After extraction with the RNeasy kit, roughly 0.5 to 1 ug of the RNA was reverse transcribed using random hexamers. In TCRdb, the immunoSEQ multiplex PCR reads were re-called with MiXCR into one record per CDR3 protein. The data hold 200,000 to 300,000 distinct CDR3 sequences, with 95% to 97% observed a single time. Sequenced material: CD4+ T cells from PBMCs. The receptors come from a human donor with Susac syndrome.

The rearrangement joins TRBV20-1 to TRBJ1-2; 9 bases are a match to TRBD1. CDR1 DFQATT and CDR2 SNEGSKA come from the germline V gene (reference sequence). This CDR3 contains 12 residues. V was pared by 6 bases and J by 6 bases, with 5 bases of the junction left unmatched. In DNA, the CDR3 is TGCAGTGCCGGGACAGGGTGGGATGGCTACACCTTC. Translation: CSAGTGWDGYTF.

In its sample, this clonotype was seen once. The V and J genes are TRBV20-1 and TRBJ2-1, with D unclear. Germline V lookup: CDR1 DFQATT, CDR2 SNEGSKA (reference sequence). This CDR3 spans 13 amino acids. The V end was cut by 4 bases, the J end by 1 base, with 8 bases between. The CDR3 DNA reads TGCAGTGCTATCCCCGGGTCCTACAATGAGCAGTTCTTC. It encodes CSAIPGSYNEQFF.

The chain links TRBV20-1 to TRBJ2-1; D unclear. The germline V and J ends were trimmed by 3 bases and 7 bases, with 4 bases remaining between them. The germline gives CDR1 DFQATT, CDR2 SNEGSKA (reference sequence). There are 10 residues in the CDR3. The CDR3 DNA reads TGCAGTGCTAGTTGGAATGAGCAGTTCTTC. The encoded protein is CSASWNEQFF.

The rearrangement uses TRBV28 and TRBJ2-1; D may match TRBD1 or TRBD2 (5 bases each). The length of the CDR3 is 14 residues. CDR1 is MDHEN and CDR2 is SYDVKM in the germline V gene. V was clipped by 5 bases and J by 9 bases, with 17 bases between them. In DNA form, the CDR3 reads TGTGCCAGCAGTCCTGCATTCCTTGGGGGTGAGCAGTTCTTC. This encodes CASSPAFLGGEQFF.

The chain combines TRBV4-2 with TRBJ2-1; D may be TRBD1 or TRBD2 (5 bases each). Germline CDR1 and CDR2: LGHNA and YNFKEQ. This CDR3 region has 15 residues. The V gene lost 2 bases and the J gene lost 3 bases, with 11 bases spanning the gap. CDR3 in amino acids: CASSQPGTHYNEQFF. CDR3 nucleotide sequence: TGTGCCAGCAGCCAACCTGGGACGCACTACAATGAGCAGTTCTTC.

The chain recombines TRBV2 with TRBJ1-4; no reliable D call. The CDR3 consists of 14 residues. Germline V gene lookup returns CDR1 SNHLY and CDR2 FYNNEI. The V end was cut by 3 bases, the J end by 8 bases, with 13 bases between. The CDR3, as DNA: TGTGCCAGCAGTGATCTTGGATTTCAGGAAAAACTGTTTTTT. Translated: CASSDLGFQEKLFF. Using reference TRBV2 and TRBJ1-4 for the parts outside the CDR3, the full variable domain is EPEVTQTPSHQVTQMGQEVILRCVPISNHLYFYWYRQILGQKVEFLVSFYNNEISEKSEIFDDQFSVERPDGSNFTLKIRSTKLEDSAMYFCASSDLGFQEKLFFGSGTQLSVL.

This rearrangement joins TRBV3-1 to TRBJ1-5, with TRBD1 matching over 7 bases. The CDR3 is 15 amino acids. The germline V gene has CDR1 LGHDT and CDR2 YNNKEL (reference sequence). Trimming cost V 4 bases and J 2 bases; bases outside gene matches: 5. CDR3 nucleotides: TGTGCCAGCAGCCTCGACCAGGGGGGCAATCAGCCCCAGCATTTT. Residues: CASSLDQGGNQPQHF.

The CDR3 DNA is TGCAGTGCTAGGATGCGGAGGGTCCGCGGCACAGATACGCAGTATTTT. Translating it yields CSARMRRVRGTDTQYF. The chain is built from TRBV20-1 and TRBJ2-3; D might be TRBD2 (6 bases). The CDR3 totals 16 residues. CDR1 DFQATT and CDR2 SNEGSKA come from the germline V gene (reference sequence). Trimming stripped 3 bases from V and 1 base from J, with 17 bases between.

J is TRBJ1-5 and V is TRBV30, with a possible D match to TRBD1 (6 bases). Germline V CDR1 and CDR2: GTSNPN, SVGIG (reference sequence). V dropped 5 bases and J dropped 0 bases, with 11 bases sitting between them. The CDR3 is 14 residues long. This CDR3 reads CAWGQKYSNQPQHF. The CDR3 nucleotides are TGTGCCTGGGGACAGAAATATAGCAATCAGCCCCAGCATTTT.

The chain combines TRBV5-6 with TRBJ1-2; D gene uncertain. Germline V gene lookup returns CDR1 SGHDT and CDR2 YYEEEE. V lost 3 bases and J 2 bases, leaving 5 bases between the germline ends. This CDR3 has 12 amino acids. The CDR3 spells CASSYLNYGYTF. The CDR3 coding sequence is TGTGCCAGCAGCTATTTGAACTATGGCTACACCTTC.

CDR3 sequence: CSPWGRRGSGLSSYNEQFF. The CDR3 coding sequence is TGCAGCCCATGGGGCCGCCGTGGTAGCGGGCTGAGCTCCTACAATGAGCAGTTCTTC. The J gene is TRBJ2-1, the V gene TRBV29-1; 7 bases are shared with TRBD2. Germline values: CDR1 SQVTM, CDR2 ANQGSEA. The CDR3 length is 19 residues. V lost 8 bases to trimming and J lost 0 bases; unmatched junction nucleotides: 22.

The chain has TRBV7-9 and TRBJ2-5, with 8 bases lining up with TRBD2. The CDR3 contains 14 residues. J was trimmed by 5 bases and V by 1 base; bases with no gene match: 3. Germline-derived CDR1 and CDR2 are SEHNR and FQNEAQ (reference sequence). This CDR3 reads CASSLERTSETQYF. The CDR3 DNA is TGTGCCAGCAGCTTAGAAAGGACTAGCGAGACCCAGTACTTC.

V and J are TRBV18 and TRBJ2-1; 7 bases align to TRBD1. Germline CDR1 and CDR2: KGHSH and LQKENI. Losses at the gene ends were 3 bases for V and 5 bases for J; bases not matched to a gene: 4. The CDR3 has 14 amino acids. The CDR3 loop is CASSPGQVNNEQFF. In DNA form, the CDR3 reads TGTGCCAGCTCACCCGGACAGGTTAACAATGAGCAGTTCTTC.